The clone carrying this T cell receptor beta chain appeared many times. Its specificity is unknown. The same CDR3 can be traced to other DNA sequences in this sample. Germline V gives CDR1 MNHNY, CDR2 SVGAGI (reference sequence). V lost 0 bases and J 1 base, leaving 6 bases between the germline ends. The CDR3 covers 14 residues. The sample is drawn from a study of shared clonotypes between healthy human individuals. Study outcomes and limitations: Rarefaction analysis demonstrated incomplete sorted-subset sequencing notwithstanding large depth.

Data came from immunoSEQ multiplex PCR; TCRdb stores just in-frame clones and leaves some out. The repertoire includes about a million clones, under 80% of them detected once, and approximately 1.5% sits in the top ten. The sequence was obtained from a man younger than 30 in good health. The sequencing input was memory CD4+ T cells sorted from blood. Subset in this sample: CD45RA-negative fraction. The rearrangement links TRBV6-6 to TRBJ1-1, with D hard to call. The CDR3: CASSYSAGNTEAFF. Written as DNA, the CDR3 is TGTGCCAGCAGTTACTCCGCGGGGAACACTGAAGCTTTCTTT.